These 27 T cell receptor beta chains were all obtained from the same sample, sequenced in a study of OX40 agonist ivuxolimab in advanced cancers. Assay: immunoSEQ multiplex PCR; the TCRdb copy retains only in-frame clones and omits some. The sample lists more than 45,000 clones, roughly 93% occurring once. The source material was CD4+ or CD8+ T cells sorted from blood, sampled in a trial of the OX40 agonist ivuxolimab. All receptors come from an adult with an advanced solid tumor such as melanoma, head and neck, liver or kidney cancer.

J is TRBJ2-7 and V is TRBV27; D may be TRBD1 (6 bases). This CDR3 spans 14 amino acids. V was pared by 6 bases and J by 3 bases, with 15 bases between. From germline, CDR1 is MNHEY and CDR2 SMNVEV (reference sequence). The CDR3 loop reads CASRPLDSLYEQYF. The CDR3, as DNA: TGTGCCAGCAGGCCACTGGACAGCCTCTACGAGCAGTACTTC.

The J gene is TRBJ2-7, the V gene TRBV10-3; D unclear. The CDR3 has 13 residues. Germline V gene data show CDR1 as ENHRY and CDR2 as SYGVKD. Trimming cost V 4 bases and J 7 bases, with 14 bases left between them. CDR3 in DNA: TGTGCCATCAGTGTACGGCCAGACTGGGAGCAGTACTTC. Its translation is CAISVRPDWEQYF.

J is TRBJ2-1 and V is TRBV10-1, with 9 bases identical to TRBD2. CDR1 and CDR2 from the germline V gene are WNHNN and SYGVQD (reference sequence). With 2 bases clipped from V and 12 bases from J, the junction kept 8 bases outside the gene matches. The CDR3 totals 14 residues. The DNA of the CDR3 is TGCGCCAGCAGTGAGACCGGGCTAGCGGGATCGCAGTTCTTC. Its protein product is CASSETGLAGSQFF.

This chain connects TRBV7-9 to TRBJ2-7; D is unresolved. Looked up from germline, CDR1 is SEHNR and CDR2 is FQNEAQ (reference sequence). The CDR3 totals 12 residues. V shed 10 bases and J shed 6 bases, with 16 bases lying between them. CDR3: CAIELGGVEQYF. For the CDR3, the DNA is TGTGCCATAGAGCTGGGTGGAGTCGAGCAGTACTTC. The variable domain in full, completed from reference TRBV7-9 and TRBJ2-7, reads DTGVSQNPRHKITKRGQNVTFRCDPISEHNRLYWYRQTLGQGPEFLTYFQNEAQLEKSRLLSDRFSAERPKGSFSTLEIQRTEQGDSAMYLCAIELGGVEQYFGPGTRLTVT.

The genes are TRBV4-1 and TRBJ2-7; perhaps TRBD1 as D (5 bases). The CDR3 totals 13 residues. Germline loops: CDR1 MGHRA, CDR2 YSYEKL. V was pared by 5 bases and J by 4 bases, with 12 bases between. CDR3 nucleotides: TGCGCCAGCAGCACCAGAACAGGTTACGAGCAGTACTTC. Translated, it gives CASSTRTGYEQYF.

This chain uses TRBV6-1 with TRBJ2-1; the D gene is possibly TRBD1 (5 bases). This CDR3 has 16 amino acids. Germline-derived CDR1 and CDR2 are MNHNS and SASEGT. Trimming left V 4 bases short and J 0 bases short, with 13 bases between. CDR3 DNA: TGTGCCAGCAGTGGCTTGACAGCCAGCTCCTACAATGAGCAGTTCTTC. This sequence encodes CASSGLTASSYNEQFF.

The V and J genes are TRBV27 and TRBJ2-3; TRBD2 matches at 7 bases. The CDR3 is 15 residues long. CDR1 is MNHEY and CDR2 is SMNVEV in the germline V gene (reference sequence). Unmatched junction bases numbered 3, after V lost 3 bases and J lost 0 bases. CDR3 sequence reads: CASSFGGVSTDTQYF. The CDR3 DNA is TGTGCCAGCAGTTTTGGGGGGGTTAGCACAGATACGCAGTATTTT.

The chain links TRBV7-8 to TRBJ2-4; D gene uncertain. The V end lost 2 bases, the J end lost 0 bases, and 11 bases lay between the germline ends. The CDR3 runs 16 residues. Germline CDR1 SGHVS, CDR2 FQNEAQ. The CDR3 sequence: CASSLPARPAKNIQYF. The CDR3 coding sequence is TGTGCCAGCAGCTTACCGGCTAGACCAGCCAAAAACATTCAGTACTTC. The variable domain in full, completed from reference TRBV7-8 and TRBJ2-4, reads GAGVSQSPRYKVAKRGQDVALRCDPISGHVSLFWYQQALGQGPEFLTYFQNEAQLDKSGLPSDRFFAERPEGSVSTLKIQRTQQEDSAVYLCASSLPARPAKNIQYFGAGTRLSVL.

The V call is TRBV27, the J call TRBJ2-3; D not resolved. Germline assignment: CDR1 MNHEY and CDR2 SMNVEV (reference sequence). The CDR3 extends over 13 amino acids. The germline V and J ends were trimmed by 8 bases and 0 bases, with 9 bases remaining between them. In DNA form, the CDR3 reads TGTGCCAGCGCTGCACCCAGCACAGATACGCAGTATTTT. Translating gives CASAAPSTDTQYF.

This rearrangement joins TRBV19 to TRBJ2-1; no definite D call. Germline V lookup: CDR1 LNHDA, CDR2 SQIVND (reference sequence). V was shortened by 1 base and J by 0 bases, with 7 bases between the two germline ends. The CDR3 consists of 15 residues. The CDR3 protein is CASSIGTFSYNEQFF. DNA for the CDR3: TGTGCCAGTAGTATAGGGACCTTCTCCTACAATGAGCAGTTCTTC.

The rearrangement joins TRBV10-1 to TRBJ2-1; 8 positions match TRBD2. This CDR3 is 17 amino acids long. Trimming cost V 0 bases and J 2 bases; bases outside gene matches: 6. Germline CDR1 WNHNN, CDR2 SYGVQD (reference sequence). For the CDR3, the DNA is TGCGCCAGCAGTGAGTCCGGCCTAGCGGGCCCCTACAATGAGCAGTTCTTC. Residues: CASSESGLAGPYNEQFF.

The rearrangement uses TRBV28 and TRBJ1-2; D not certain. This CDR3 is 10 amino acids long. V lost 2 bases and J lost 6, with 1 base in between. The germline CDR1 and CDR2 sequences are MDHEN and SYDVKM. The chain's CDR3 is CASSLNGYTF. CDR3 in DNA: TGTGCCAGCAGTTTAAATGGCTACACCTTC.

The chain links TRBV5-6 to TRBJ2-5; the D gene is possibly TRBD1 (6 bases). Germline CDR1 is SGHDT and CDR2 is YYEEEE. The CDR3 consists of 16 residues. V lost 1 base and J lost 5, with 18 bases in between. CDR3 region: CASSLSFRQGYETQYF. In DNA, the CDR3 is TGTGCCAGCAGCTTGTCTTTCCGTCAGGGGTATGAGACCCAGTACTTC.

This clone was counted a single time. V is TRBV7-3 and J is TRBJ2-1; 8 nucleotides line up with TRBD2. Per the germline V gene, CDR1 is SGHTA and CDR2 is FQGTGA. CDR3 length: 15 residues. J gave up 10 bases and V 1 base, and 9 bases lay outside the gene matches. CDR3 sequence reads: CASSLIPGGPNEQFF. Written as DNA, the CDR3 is TGTGCCAGCAGCTTAATTCCGGGAGGGCCCAACGAGCAGTTCTTC.

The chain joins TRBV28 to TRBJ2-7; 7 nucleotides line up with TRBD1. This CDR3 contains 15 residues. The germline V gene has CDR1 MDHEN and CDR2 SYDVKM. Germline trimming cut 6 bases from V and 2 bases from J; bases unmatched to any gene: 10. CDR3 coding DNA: TGTGCCAGCAGCCAAACAGGGGAGAAAGCCTACGAGCAGTACTTC. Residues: CASSQTGEKAYEQYF. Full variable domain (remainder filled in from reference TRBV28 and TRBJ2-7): DVKVTQSSRYLVKRTGEKVFLECVQDMDHENMFWYRQDPGLGLRLIYFSYDVKMKEKGDIPEGYSVSREKKERFSLILESASTNQTSMYLCASSQTGEKAYEQYFGPGTRLTVT.

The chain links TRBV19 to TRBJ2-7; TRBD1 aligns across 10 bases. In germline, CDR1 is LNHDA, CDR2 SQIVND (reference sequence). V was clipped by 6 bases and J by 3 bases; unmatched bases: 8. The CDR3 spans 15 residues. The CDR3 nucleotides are TGTGCCAGTAGGATTACGGACAGGGGGGTCTACGAGCAGTACTTC. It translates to CASRITDRGVYEQYF.

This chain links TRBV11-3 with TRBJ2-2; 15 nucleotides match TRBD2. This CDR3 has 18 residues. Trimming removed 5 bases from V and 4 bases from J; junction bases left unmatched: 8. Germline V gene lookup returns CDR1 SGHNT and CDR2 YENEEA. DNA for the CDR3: TGTGCCAGCAGCCCCGGACTAGCGGGAGGGCCCGGCACCGGGGAGCTGTTTTTT. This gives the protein CASSPGLAGGPGTGELFF. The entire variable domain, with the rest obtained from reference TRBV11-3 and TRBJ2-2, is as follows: EAGVVQSPRYKIIEKKQPVAFWCNPISGHNTLYWYLQNLGQGPELLIRYENEEAVDDSQLPKDRFSAERLKGVDSTLKIQPAELGDSAVYLCASSPGLAGGPGTGELFFGEGSRLTVL.

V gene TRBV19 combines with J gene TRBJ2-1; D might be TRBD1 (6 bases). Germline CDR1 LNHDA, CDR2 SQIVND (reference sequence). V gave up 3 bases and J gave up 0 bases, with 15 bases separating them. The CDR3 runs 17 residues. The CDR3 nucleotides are TGTGCCAGTAGTATGGGTCCAGGGGTGCCCTCCTACAATGAGCAGTTCTTC. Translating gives CASSMGPGVPSYNEQFF. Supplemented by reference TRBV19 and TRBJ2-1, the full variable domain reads DGGITQSPKYLFRKEGQNVTLSCEQNLNHDAMYWYRQDPGQGLRLIYYSQIVNDFQKGDIAEGYSVSREKKESFPLTVTSAQKNPTAFYLCASSMGPGVPSYNEQFFGPGTRLTVL.

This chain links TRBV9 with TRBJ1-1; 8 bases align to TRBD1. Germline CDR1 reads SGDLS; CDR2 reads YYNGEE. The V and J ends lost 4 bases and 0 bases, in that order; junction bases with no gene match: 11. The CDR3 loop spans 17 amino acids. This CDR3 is CASSPTWDRPMNTEAFF. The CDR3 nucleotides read TGTGCCAGCAGCCCCACCTGGGACAGGCCGATGAACACTGAAGCTTTCTTT. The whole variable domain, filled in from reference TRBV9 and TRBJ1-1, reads DSGVTQTPKHLITATGQRVTLRCSPRSGDLSVYWYQQSLDQGLQFLIQYYNGEERAKGNILERFSAQQFPDLHSELNLSSLELGDSALYFCASSPTWDRPMNTEAFFGQGTRLTVV.

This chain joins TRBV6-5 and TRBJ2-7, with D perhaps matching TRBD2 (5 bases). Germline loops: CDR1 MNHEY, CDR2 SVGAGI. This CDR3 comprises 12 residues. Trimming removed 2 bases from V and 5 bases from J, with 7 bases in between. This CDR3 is CASSYLGDEQYF. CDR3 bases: TGTGCCAGCAGTTACCTCGGGGACGAGCAGTACTTC.

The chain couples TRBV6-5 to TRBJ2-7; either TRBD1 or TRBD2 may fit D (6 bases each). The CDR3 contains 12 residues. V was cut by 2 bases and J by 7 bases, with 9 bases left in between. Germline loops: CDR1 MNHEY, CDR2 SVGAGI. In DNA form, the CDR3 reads TGTGCCAGCAGTTACCAAGGGGGGGAGCAGTACTTC. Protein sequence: CASSYQGGEQYF.

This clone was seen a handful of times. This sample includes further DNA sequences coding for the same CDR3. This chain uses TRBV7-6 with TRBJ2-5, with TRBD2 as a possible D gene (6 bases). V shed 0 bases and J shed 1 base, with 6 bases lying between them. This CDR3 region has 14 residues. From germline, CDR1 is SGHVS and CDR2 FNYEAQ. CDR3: CASSLAGGQETQYF. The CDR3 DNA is TGTGCCAGCAGCTTAGCGGGGGGCCAAGAGACCCAGTACTTC.

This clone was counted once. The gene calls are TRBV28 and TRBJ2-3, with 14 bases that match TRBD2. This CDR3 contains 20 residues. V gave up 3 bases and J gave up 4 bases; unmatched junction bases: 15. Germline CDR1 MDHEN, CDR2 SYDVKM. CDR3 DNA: TGTGCCAGCAGTTTGGCGATCCTTGGGACTAGCGGGAGATGGGCAGATACGCAGTATTTT. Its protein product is CASSLAILGTSGRWADTQYF.

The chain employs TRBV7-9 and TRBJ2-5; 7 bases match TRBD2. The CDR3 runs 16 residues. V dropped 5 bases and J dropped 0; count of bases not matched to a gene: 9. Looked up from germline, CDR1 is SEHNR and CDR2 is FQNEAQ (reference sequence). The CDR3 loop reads CASSPSTSWDQETQYF. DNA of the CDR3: TGTGCCAGCAGCCCCTCGACTAGCTGGGACCAAGAGACCCAGTACTTC. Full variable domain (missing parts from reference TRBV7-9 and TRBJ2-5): DTGVSQNPRHKITKRGQNVTFRCDPISEHNRLYWYRQTLGQGPEFLTYFQNEAQLEKSRLLSDRFSAERPKGSFSTLEIQRTEQGDSAMYLCASSPSTSWDQETQYFGPGTRLLVL.

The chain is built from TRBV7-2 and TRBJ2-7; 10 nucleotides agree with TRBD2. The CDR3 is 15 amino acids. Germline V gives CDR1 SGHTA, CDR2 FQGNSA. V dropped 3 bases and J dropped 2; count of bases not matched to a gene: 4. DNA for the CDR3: TGTGCCAGCAGCTTGGGAGCGGGAGGGACCTACGAGCAGTACTTC. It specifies CASSLGAGGTYEQYF.

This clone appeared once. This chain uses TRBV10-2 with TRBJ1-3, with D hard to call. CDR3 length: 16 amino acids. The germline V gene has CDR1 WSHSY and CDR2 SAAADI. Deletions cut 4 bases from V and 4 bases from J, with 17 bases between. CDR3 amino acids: CASSVEERIWGNTIYF. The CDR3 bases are TGCGCCAGCAGTGTAGAGGAGAGGATATGGGGAAACACCATATATTTT.

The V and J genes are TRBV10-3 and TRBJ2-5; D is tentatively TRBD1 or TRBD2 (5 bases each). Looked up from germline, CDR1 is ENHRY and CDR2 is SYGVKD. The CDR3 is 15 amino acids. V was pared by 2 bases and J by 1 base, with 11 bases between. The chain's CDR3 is CAISEKGPLQETQYF. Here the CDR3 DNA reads TGTGCCATCAGTGAGAAGGGACCGCTCCAAGAGACCCAGTACTTC.